The entry below describes one TCR beta chain. Its antigen remains unknown. This record belongs to a study of PD-L1 blockade in urothelial cancer. Findings of the study overall: Enhanced expansion of tumor-associated blood clones at 3 weeks characterized durable-benefit patients.

Patients each gave 1 to 8 samples, pretreatment and on-treatment. Per germline, CDR1 SGHTA and CDR2 FQGNSA. This CDR3 spans 17 amino acids. Losses at the gene ends were 1 base for V and 5 bases for J; bases not matched to a gene: 7. PCRs each included synthetic TCR analog templates spiked in. Clones were sequenced by immunoSEQ multiplex PCR, and TCRdb holds only the in-frame ones, with some missing. Counted here are about 17,000 clones, 87% occurring once; the ten biggest clones make up about 6.1%. The sequence came from a man between 45 and 60 years old with urothelial cancer. The sample in question was PBMCs, obtained around atezolizumab (anti-PD-L1) treatment. The rearrangement uses TRBV7-2 and TRBJ2-2; 10 nucleotides match TRBD2. CDR3 sequence: CASSLVASGGETGELFF. The CDR3 bases are TGTGCCAGCAGCTTAGTGGCTAGCGGGGGAGAAACCGGGGAGCTGTTTTTT. The variable domain in full, with the rest retrieved from reference TRBV7-2 and TRBJ2-2, is GAGVSQSPSNKVTEKGKDVELRCDPISGHTALYWYRQSLGQGLEFLIYFQGNSAPDKSGLPSDRFSAERTGGSVSTLTIQRTQQEDSAVYLCASSLVASGGETGELFFGEGSRLTVL.